These 26 T cell receptor beta chains were all obtained from the same sample, sequenced in a study of T cell responses to AZD1222 COVID-19 vaccine. Clones were read by immunoSEQ multiplex PCR, and TCRdb kept only the in-frame ones, dropping some. The repertoire includes about 140,000 clones, roughly 93% of them detected once, and 1.9% sits in the top ten. Sequencing used peripheral blood, obtained 28 days after the second AZD1222 dose. The receptors stem from an adult who received the AZD1222 COVID-19 vaccine.

The chain employs TRBV10-1 and TRBJ2-2, with 8 bases aligning to TRBD2. In germline, CDR1 is WNHNN, CDR2 SYGVQD (reference sequence). CDR3 length equals 16 residues. J was trimmed by 0 bases and V by 6 bases; bases with no gene match: 6. This chain's CDR3 is CASRVGGRPNTGELFF. DNA of the CDR3: TGCGCCAGCAGAGTAGGCGGGAGGCCGAACACCGGGGAGCTGTTTTTT.

The chain is built from TRBV7-2 and TRBJ2-7; TRBD2 matches at 7 bases. In germline, CDR1 is SGHTA, CDR2 FQGNSA. V lost 2 bases and J lost 3; bases outside the gene matches: 4. CDR3 length: 14 amino acids. Written as DNA, the CDR3 is TGTGCCAGCAGCTTATCTAGCGGACACTACGAGCAGTACTTC. Translating it yields CASSLSSGHYEQYF.

The rearrangement uses TRBV5-1 and TRBJ2-1; TRBD2 matches at 15 bases. The CDR3 loop spans 18 amino acids. Germline CDR1 SGHRS, CDR2 YFSETQ. J gave up 9 bases and V 4 bases, and 14 bases lay outside the gene matches. The chain's CDR3 is CASSPRGWTSGRAGEQFF. The CDR3 DNA reads as TGCGCCAGCAGCCCGAGGGGGTGGACTAGCGGGAGGGCAGGTGAGCAGTTCTTC.

The chain has TRBV18 and TRBJ2-1; no reliable D call. Germline-derived CDR1 and CDR2 are KGHSH and LQKENI. CDR3 length equals 16 residues. Between the trimmed V and J ends, which lost 2 bases and 0 bases, there was a span of 11 bases. The CDR3: CASSPSGASSYNEQFF. The CDR3 DNA reads TGTGCCAGCTCACCATCCGGCGCCAGCTCCTACAATGAGCAGTTCTTC.

This clone has just a few counts. Other DNA sequences in this sample translate to the same CDR3. The chain has TRBV5-4 and TRBJ1-1, with 7 bases fitting TRBD1. The CDR3 runs to 16 residues. After removal of 4 bases from V and 0 bases from J, the junction contained 9 bases not matched to a gene. Germline CDR1 is SGHNT and CDR2 is YYREEE (reference sequence). CDR3 DNA: TGTGCCAGCAGCCTAGGGGGCGAGGAATTGAACACTGAAGCTTTCTTT. It encodes CASSLGGEELNTEAFF.

The genes are TRBV5-6 and TRBJ2-3; 11 bases are a match to TRBD2. CDR1 and CDR2 (germline): SGHDT, YYEEEE. The CDR3 runs to 19 residues. V lost 1 base, J lost 3 bases, and 13 bases stayed unmatched. This chain's CDR3 is CASSLRVILAGGETDTQYF. In DNA form, the CDR3 reads TGTGCCAGCAGCTTGCGGGTGATTTTAGCGGGAGGGGAAACAGATACGCAGTATTTT.

The chain has TRBV6-1 and TRBJ1-6, with D tentatively TRBD1 (5 bases). CDR1 and CDR2 (germline): MNHNS, SASEGT. The CDR3 is 17 residues long. Trimming pared 4 bases from V and 1 base from J, leaving 14 bases between. The CDR3 nucleotides are TGTGCCAGCAGTGGAACGGGGACGGGGTCCTATAATTCACCCCTCCACTTT. Translation gives CASSGTGTGSYNSPLHF.

The DNA for the CDR3 is TGTGCCAGCAGCTTGGGAGTGGGCGGGACCTACGAGCAGTACTTC. Amino acid sequence: CASSLGVGGTYEQYF. The chain carries TRBV7-2 and TRBJ2-7; D possibly corresponds to TRBD2 (6 bases). The V end was cut by 3 bases, the J end by 2 bases, with 14 bases between. The CDR3 is 15 residues long. Looked up from germline, CDR1 is SGHTA and CDR2 is FQGNSA.

This rearrangement joins TRBV12-3 or TRBV12-4 to TRBJ2-7, with 9 nucleotides matching TRBD2. V lost 8 bases, J lost 5 bases, and 7 bases stayed unmatched. CDR3 size: 13 residues. CDR3 nucleotides: TGTGCCAGCCGTCGCGGGGGGGCCAACGAGCAGTACTTC. Its translation is CASRRGGANEQYF.

CDR3 coding DNA: TGTGCCACCAGCAGAGCTGGGAGCTCTGGAAACACCATATATTTT. This encodes CATSRAGSSGNTIYF. V and J are TRBV15 and TRBJ1-3; D is undetermined. CDR3 length: 15 amino acids. Germline CDR1 LNHNV, CDR2 YYDKDF (reference sequence). Trimming took 1 base from V and 0 from J, leaving 7 bases between them.

This chain joins TRBV3-1 (or the pseudogene TRBV3-2) and TRBJ1-1; D is possibly TRBD1 (5 bases). V was shortened by 6 bases and J by 11 bases, with 19 bases between the two germline ends. The CDR3 runs to 13 residues. CDR1 is LGHDT, CDR2 YNNKEL, per germline (reference sequence). CDR3 loop: CASSLQGRGEAFF. The CDR3 coding sequence is TGTGCCAGCAGTCTTCAGGGACGAGGAGAGGCTTTCTTT.

The chain has TRBV23-1 and TRBJ1-3; the match to TRBD1 covers 8 bases. TRBV23-1 is an ORF; its function is uncertain. The CDR3 runs to 17 residues. V lost 2 bases to trimming and J lost 4 bases; unmatched junction nucleotides: 10. The CDR3 sequence is CASSQRGQASWGNTIYF. DNA of the CDR3: TGCGCCAGCAGTCAAAGGGGACAGGCGTCCTGGGGAAACACCATATATTTT.

This clone was seen only a few times. Here the CDR3 DNA reads TGTGCCAGCAGCTTAGCCGGGACTAGCTGGACTGAGCAGTTCTTC. Translation: CASSLAGTSWTEQFF. The V call is TRBV11-2, the J call TRBJ2-1; TRBD2 agrees at 9 bases. Trimming cost V 1 base and J 9 bases; bases outside gene matches: 7. The CDR3 runs to 15 residues. From germline, CDR1 is SGHAT and CDR2 FQNNGV.

Only a few counts were recorded for this clone. As DNA, the CDR3 is TGTGCCAGCAGCTTTCGGACAGGGGCCTACGAGCAGTACTTC. Protein product: CASSFRTGAYEQYF. This rearrangement joins TRBV5-4 to TRBJ2-7; 9 bases line up with TRBD1. The germline gives CDR1 SGHNT, CDR2 YYREEE (reference sequence). This CDR3 is 14 amino acids long. J lost 2 bases, V lost 2 bases, and 2 bases had no gene match.

This chain joins TRBV20-1 and TRBJ1-2; unclear D gene. V was trimmed by 3 bases and J by 8 bases, leaving 10 bases between them. This CDR3 region has 11 residues. CDR1 DFQATT and CDR2 SNEGSKA come from the germline V gene (reference sequence). CDR3 amino acids: CSARVLGGYTF. CDR3 bases: TGCAGTGCTAGGGTGCTGGGCGGCTACACCTTC.

The chain links TRBV6-6 to TRBJ2-4; 7 nucleotides agree with TRBD1. Looked up from germline, CDR1 is MNHNY and CDR2 is SVGAGI (reference sequence). With V trimmed by 0 bases and J by 8 bases, 7 bases remained unmatched. This CDR3 is built from 15 residues. CDR3 nucleotides: TGTGCCAGCAGTTACTCCGGGACAGTAGGGGACATTCAGTACTTC. Translation: CASSYSGTVGDIQYF.

CDR3 region: CASSVSWDGQYF. CDR3 DNA: TGTGCCAGCAGTGTTTCATGGGACGGCCAGTACTTC. This rearrangement joins TRBV12-3 or TRBV12-4 to TRBJ2-7; D tentatively fits TRBD1 or TRBD2 (5 bases each). Trimming cost V 5 bases and J 10 bases, with 15 bases left between them. The CDR3 covers 12 residues.

The genes are TRBV6-6 and TRBJ1-1; D remains unclear. Germline CDR1 MNHNY, CDR2 SVGAGI (reference sequence). This CDR3 is 13 amino acids long. The germline V and J ends were trimmed by 7 bases and 5 bases, with 14 bases remaining between them. The CDR3 is CASTHEARTEAFF. CDR3 in DNA: TGTGCCAGCACCCACGAGGCGCGGACTGAAGCTTTCTTT.

The rearrangement uses TRBV27 and TRBJ1-1; 7 nucleotides agree with TRBD1. CDR3 length: 14 residues. The V gene end was trimmed by 3 bases and the J gene end by 5 bases; junction bases not matched to a gene: 6. The germline CDR1 and CDR2 sequences are MNHEY and SMNVEV (reference sequence). This CDR3 is CASSFGQAGTEAFF. In nucleotides, the CDR3 is TGTGCCAGCAGTTTTGGACAGGCGGGGACTGAAGCTTTCTTT.

This chain joins TRBV6-5 and TRBJ2-2; 13 nucleotides line up with TRBD2. V lost 4 bases and J lost 7; bases outside the gene matches: 3. The germline gives CDR1 MNHEY, CDR2 SVGAGI. The CDR3 sequence is 15 residues long. The chain's CDR3 is CASSWGLAGHGELFF. The CDR3 DNA reads as TGTGCCAGCAGTTGGGGACTAGCGGGGCACGGGGAGCTGTTTTTT.

This clone was observed a handful of times. The V call is TRBV7-3, the J call TRBJ2-7; D possibly corresponds to TRBD1 (6 bases). CDR3 size: 15 residues. Per germline, CDR1 SGHTA and CDR2 FQGTGA. The V and J ends lost 0 bases and 1 base respectively, with 10 bases between them. The CDR3 reads CASSLTKGQSYEQYF. CDR3 in DNA: TGTGCCAGCAGCTTAACGAAGGGACAATCCTACGAGCAGTACTTC.

The chain is built from TRBV6-5 and TRBJ1-1; maybe TRBD1 (5 bases). In germline, CDR1 is MNHEY, CDR2 SVGAGI. V shed 6 bases and J shed 1 base, with 9 bases lying between them. This CDR3 spans 13 amino acids. The CDR3 loop is CASSRGQNTEAFF. In DNA form, the CDR3 reads TGTGCCAGCAGCCGCGGACAGAACACTGAAGCTTTCTTT.

The chain combines TRBV6-2 or TRBV6-3 with TRBJ2-4; 7 positions agree with TRBD1. The junction had 7 bases not matched to a gene; V was cut back by 5 bases and J by 0 bases. The CDR3 has 16 residues. The germline CDR1 and CDR2 sequences are MNHEY and SVGEGT. The CDR3 is CASSQDRTRAKNIQYF. The CDR3, as DNA: TGTGCCAGCAGTCAGGACAGGACGCGAGCCAAAAACATTCAGTACTTC.

CDR3 sequence (DNA): TGTGCCAGCGGGAACTTGATTCAAGAGACCCAGTACTTC. Its translation is CASGNLIQETQYF. The rearrangement uses TRBV27 and TRBJ2-5; D is undetermined. CDR1 MNHEY and CDR2 SMNVEV come from the germline V gene (reference sequence). V shed 8 bases and J shed 2 bases, with 12 bases lying between them. The length of the CDR3 is 13 residues.

With regard to this clone: At one of its ends the junction is not consistent with the germline gene, which may arise from a read error. The chain combines TRBV6-6 with TRBJ1-2, with 7 bases that match TRBD1. The CDR3 length is 11 residues. Germline V gene lookup returns CDR1 MNHNY and CDR2 SVGAGI (reference sequence). As DNA, the CDR3 is TGTGCCAGCAGCCCTACAGGGGAGGGCCTCTTC. This codes for CASSPTGEGLF.

This clone was counted many times. This chain links TRBV2 with TRBJ2-2; 8 bases are a match to TRBD1. The CDR3 is made up of 16 amino acids. The J segment lost 3 bases and the V segment lost 7 bases, leaving 10 bases of the junction unmatched. Germline loops: CDR1 SNHLY, CDR2 FYNNEI. CDR3 coding DNA: TGTGCCAGCAAGGGGGGACAGGCCCTATACACCGGGGAGCTGTTTTTT. Residues: CASKGGQALYTGELFF.